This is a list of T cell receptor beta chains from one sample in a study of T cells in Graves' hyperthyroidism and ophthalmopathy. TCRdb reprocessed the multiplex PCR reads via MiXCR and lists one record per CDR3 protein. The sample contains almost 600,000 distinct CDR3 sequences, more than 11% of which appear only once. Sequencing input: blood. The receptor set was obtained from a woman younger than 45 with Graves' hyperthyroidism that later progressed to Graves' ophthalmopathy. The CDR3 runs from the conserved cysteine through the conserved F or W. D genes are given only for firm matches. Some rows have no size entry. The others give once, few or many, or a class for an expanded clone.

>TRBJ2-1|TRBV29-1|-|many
CSVEQGPLDKQFF
TGCAGCGTTGAGCAGGGGCCCCTTGATAAGCAGTTCTTC
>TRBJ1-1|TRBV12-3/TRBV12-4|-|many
CASTSGWNTEAFF
TGTGCCAGCACTTCCGGGTGGAACACTGAAGCTTTCTTT
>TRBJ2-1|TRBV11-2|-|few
CASSPEGGYNEQFF
TGTGCCAGCAGCCCCGAGGGGGGCTACAATGAGCAGTTCTTC
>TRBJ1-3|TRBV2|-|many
CASIGGYGNTIYF
TGTGCCAGCATTGGAGGGTATGGAAACACCATATATTTT
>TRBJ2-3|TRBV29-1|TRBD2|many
CSVDSALAGVLDTQYF
TGCAGCGTTGATTCGGCGCTAGCGGGAGTCCTGGATACGCAGTATTTT
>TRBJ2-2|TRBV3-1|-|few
CASSQELETGELFF
TGTGCCAGCAGCCAAGAATTGGAGACCGGGGAGCTGTTTTTT
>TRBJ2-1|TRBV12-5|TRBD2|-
CASGLGTSAYNEQFF
TGTGCTAGTGGCTTGGGAACTAGCGCTTACAATGAGCAGTTCTTC
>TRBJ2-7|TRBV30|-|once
CAWSLRSSYEHYF
TGTGCATGGAGTCTCCGCAGCTCCTACGAGCACTACTTC
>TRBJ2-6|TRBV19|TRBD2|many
CASSDVAGGPLGANVLTF
TGTGCCAGTAGTGATGTAGCGGGAGGTCCGTTGGGGGCCAACGTCCTGACTTTC
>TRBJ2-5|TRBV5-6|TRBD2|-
CASSPGLAGGAETQYF
TGTGCCAGCAGCCCGGGACTAGCGGGAGGGGCAGAGACCCAGTACTTC
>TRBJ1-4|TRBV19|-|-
CASQYGSNEKLFF
TGTGCCAGTCAGTACGGATCTAATGAAAAACTGTTTTTT
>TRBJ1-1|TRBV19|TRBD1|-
CASSSLDRLNTEAFF
TGTGCCAGTAGTTCCCTGGACAGGTTGAACACTGAAGCTTTCTTT
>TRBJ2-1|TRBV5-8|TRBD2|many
CASSPAGGRNEQFF
TGTGCCAGCAGCCCAGCGGGAGGACGGAATGAGCAGTTCTTC
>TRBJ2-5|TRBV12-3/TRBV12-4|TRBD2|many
CASRGLLAGGQETQYF
TGTGCCAGCAGGGGACTACTAGCGGGAGGGCAGGAGACCCAGTACTTC
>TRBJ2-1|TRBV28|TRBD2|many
CASSSASGRLYNEQFF
TGTGCCAGCAGTTCTGCTAGCGGGAGGCTTTACAATGAGCAGTTCTTC
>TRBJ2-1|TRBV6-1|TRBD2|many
CASNRAGSTYNEQFF
TGTGCCAGCAACCGAGCGGGGTCCACCTACAATGAGCAGTTCTTC
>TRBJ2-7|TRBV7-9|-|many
CASSLLVSYEQYF
TGTGCCAGCAGTCTGCTTGTCTCCTACGAGCAGTACTTC
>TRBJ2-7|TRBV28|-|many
CASSLTVPYEQYF
TGTGCCAGCAGTTTAACGGTTCCCTACGAGCAGTACTTC
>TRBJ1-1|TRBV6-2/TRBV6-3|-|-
CASSYSAPVQNTEAFF
TGTGCCAGCAGTTACTCGGCTCCTGTTCAGAACACTGAAGCTTTCTTT
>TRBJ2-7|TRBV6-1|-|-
CASTERAGFYEQYF
TGTGCCAGCACAGAAAGAGCTGGCTTCTACGAGCAGTACTTC
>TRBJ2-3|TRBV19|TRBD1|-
CASSHQGAPTDTQYF
TGTGCCAGTAGCCACCAGGGGGCCCCCACAGATACGCAGTATTTT
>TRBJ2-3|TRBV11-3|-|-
CASSLFSGSADTQYF
TGTGCCAGCAGCTTATTCTCCGGGTCCGCAGATACGCAGTATTTT
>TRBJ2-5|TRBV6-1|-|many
CASRSLSSVEETQYF
TGTGCCAGCAGATCACTGTCATCGGTGGAAGAGACCCAGTACTTC
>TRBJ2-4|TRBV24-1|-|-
CATSDLVAGRNIQYF
TGTGCCACCAGTGATTTGGTGGCAGGGAGAAACATTCAGTACTTC
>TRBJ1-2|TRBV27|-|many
CASSLGGENYGYTF
TGTGCCAGCAGTTTAGGGGGGGAGAACTATGGCTACACCTTC
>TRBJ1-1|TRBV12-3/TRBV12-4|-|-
CASTRWGQAEAFF
TGTGCCAGCACCCGGTGGGGCCAGGCTGAAGCTTTCTTT
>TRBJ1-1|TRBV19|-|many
CASSATVNTEAFF
TGTGCCAGCAGCGCGACAGTGAACACTGAAGCTTTCTTT
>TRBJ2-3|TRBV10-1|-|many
CASSEFGSTDTQYF
TGCGCCAGCAGTGAGTTTGGTAGCACAGATACGCAGTATTTT
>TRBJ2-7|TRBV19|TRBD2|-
CASSSIAGIGKRSYEQYF
TGTGCCAGTAGTTCAATAGCGGGAATTGGTAAAAGATCCTACGAGCAGTACTTC
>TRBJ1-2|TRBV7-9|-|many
CASSLSSGDGYTF
TGTGCCAGCAGCTTAAGTTCAGGGGATGGCTACACCTTC
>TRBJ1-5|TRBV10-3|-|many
CAISDLMNQPQHF
TGTGCCATCAGTGACCTCATGAACCAGCCCCAGCATTTT
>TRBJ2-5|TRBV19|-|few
CASSIARQGQETQYF
TGTGCCAGTAGTATAGCTAGGCAGGGCCAAGAGACCCAGTACTTC
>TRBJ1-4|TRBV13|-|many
CASSLGLQGTNEKLFF
TGTGCCAGCAGCTTAGGCTTGCAGGGAACTAATGAAAAACTGTTTTTT
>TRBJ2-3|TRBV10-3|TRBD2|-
CALQREGSTDTQYF
TGTGCCCTGCAGCGGGAGGGTAGCACAGATACGCAGTATTTT
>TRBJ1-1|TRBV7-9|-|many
CASTLQGPSDEAFF
TGTGCCAGCACCTTACAGGGACCTTCAGATGAAGCTTTCTTT
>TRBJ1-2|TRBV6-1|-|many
CASSDASKSGYGYTF
TGTGCCAGCAGTGACGCCAGCAAGAGCGGCTATGGCTACACCTTC
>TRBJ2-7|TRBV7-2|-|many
CASSTFVVGEQYF
TGTGCCAGCAGCACGTTTGTCGTAGGCGAGCAGTACTTC
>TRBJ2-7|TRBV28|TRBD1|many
CASSRLTGGAGPEQYF
TGTGCCAGCAGTCGACTCACAGGGGGCGCGGGTCCCGAGCAGTACTTC
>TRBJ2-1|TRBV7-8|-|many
CASLGGGASSYNEQFF
TGTGCCTCTTTGGGTGGGGGAGCCTCCTCCTACAATGAGCAGTTCTTC
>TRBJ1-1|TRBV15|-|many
CATSRTGLNTEAFF
TGTGCCACCAGCAGGACAGGATTGAACACTGAAGCTTTCTTT
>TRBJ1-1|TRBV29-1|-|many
CSVSTTGYNTEAFF
TGCAGCGTCTCTACGACAGGCTACAACACTGAAGCTTTCTTT